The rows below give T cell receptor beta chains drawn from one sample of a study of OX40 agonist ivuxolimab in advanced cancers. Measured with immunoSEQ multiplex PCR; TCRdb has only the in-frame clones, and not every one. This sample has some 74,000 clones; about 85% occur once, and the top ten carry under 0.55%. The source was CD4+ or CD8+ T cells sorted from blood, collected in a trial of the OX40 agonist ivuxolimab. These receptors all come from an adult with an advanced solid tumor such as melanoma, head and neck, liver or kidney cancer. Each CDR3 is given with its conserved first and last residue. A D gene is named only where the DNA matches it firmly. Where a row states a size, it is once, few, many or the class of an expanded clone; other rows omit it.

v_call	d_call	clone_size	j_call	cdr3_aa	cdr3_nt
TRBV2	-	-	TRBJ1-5	CASSKRVDQPQHF	TGTGCCAGCAGTAAGAGGGTGGATCAGCCCCAGCATTTT
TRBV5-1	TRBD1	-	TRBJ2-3	CASSQQGLIGTDTQYF	TGCGCCAGCAGCCAACAGGGGTTAATCGGCACAGATACGCAGTATTTT
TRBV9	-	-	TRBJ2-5	CASSAGDAGAETQYF	TGTGCCAGCAGCGCAGGGGATGCGGGAGCAGAGACCCAGTACTTC
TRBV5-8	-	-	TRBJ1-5	CASSLSYSNQPQHF	TGTGCCAGCAGCTTGAGCTATAGCAATCAGCCCCAGCATTTT
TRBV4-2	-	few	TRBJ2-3	CASSQDAGRSTDTQYF	TGTGCCAGCAGCCAAGATGCGGGGAGATCCACAGATACGCAGTATTTT
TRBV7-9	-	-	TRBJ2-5	CASTQGGVEETQYF	TGTGCCAGCACCCAGGGGGGGGTAGAAGAGACCCAGTACTTC
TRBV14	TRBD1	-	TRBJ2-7	CASSQEMLGQGSYEQYF	TGTGCCAGCAGCCAAGAGATGTTGGGACAGGGATCCTACGAGCAGTACTTC
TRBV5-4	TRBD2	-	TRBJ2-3	CASTPVGGSFGTDTQYF	TGTGCCAGCACCCCAGTGGGCGGGAGTTTTGGCACAGATACGCAGTATTTT
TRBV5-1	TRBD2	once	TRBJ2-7	CASSATSGRSYEQYF	TGCGCCAGCAGCGCTACTAGCGGGAGGTCCTACGAGCAGTACTTC
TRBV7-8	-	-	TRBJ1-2	CASSLGGSYGYTF	TGTGCCAGCAGCTTAGGGGGTTCCTATGGCTACACCTTC
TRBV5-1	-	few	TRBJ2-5	CASSLAAGPQETQYF	TGCGCCAGCAGCTTGGCCGCCGGCCCCCAAGAGACCCAGTACTTC
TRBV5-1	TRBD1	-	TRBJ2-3	CASSPRTGRTDTQYF	TGCGCCAGCAGCCCCAGGACAGGGCGGACAGATACGCAGTATTTT
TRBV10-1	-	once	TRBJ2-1	CASSPGQTNEQFF	TGCGCCAGCAGTCCGGGGCAGACGAATGAGCAGTTCTTC
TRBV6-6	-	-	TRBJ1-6	CASSYYPFRPLHF	TGTGCCAGCAGTTACTACCCGTTCAGACCCCTCCACTTT
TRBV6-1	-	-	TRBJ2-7	CASLSGGSLYEQYF	TGTGCCAGCCTGTCAGGGGGGTCCCTCTACGAGCAGTACTTC
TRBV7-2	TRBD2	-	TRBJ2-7	CASSLTGLAASQQYF	TGTGCCAGCAGCTTAACGGGGCTAGCGGCCTCCCAGCAGTACTTC
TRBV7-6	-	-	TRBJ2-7	CASSPVWAPSYEQYF	TGTGCCAGCAGCCCGGTGTGGGCACCCTCCTACGAGCAGTACTTC
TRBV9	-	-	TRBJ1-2	CASSVDLGNYGYTF	TGTGCCAGCAGCGTAGATCTAGGGAACTATGGCTACACCTTC
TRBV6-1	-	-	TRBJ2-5	CASSARLQETQYF	TGTGCCAGCAGTGCGCGGCTCCAAGAGACCCAGTACTTC
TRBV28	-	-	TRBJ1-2	CASSGNRGENGYAF	TGTGCCAGCAGTGGGAATAGGGGGGAGAATGGCTACGCCTTC
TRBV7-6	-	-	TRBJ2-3	CASSLDAGTDTQYF	TGTGCCAGCAGCTTAGATGCGGGCACAGATACGCAGTATTTT
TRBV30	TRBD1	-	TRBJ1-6	CAWRRQGPAPLHF	TGTGCCTGGAGAAGACAGGGTCCTGCACCCCTCCACTTT
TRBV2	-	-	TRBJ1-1	CASSVGPRASPFF	TGTGCCAGCAGTGTGGGGCCCCGGGCGAGCCCTTTCTTT
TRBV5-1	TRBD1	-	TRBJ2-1	CASSLTGGVSYNEQFF	TGCGCCAGCAGCCTCACAGGGGGCGTCTCCTACAATGAGCAGTTCTTC
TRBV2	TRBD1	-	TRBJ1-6	CASSERQGGISPLHF	TGTGCCAGCAGTGAACGTCAGGGGGGGATATCACCCCTCCACTTT
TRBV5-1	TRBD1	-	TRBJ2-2	CASSPRTGQGGTGELFF	TGCGCCAGCAGCCCCCGAACGGGACAGGGAGGAACCGGGGAGCTGTTTTTT
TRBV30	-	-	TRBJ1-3	CAWSVHQGSGNTIYF	TGTGCCTGGAGTGTGCATCAGGGTTCTGGAAACACCATATATTTT
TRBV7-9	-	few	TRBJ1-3	CASSPRGISGNTIYF	TGTGCCAGCAGCCCCCGCGGGATCTCTGGAAACACCATATATTTT
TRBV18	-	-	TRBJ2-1	CASSPQNEQFF	TGTGCCAGCTCGCCACAAAATGAGCAGTTCTTC
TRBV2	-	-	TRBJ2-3	CASSAQGGGDTQYF	TGTGCCAGCAGTGCCCAGGGAGGGGGAGATACGCAGTATTTT
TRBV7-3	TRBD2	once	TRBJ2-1	CASSQIAGVPYNEQFF	TGTGCCAGCAGCCAAATAGCGGGAGTTCCCTACAATGAGCAGTTCTTC
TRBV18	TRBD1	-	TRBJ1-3	CASSPPTGFGNTIYF	TGTGCCAGCTCACCCCCGACAGGGTTTGGAAACACCATATATTTT
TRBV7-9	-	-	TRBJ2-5	CASSFAYRRAETQYF	TGTGCCAGCAGCTTCGCCTATCGGCGGGCCGAGACCCAGTACTTC